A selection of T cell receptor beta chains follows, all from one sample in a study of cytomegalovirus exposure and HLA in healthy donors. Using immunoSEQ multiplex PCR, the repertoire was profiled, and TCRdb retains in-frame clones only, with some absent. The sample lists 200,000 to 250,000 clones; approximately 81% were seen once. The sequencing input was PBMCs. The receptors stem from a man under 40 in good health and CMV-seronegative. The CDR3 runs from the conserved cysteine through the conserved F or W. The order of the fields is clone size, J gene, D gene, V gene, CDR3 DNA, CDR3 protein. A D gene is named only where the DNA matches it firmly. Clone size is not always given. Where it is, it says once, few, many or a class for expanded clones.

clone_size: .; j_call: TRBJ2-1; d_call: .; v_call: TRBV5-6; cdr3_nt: TGTGCCAGCAGCTTGGCCGACAATGAGCAGTTCTTC; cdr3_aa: CASSLADNEQFF
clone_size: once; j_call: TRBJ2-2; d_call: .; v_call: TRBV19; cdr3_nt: TGTGCCAGTAGTATAGAGGAGGGGCTAAACACCGGGGAGCTGTTTTTT; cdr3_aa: CASSIEEGLNTGELFF
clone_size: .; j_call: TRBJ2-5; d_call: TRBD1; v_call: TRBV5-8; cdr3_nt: TGTGCCAGCAGCTTTGGGACAGGGTACTCAGAGACCCAGTACTTC; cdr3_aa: CASSFGTGYSETQYF
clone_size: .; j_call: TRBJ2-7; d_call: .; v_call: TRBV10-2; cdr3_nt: TGCGCCAGCAGTGAGGGGTCAGGAACAAAACGATACGAGCAGTACTTC; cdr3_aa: CASSEGSGTKRYEQYF
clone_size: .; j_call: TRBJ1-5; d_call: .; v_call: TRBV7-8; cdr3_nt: TGTGCCAGCAGCATAGGGGAGAATCAGCCCCAGCATTTT; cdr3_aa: CASSIGENQPQHF
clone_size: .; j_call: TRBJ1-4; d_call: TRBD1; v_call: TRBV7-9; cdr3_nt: TGTGCCAGCCAAACAGGGGGCTCTTTTGAAAAACTGTTTTTT; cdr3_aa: CASQTGGSFEKLFF
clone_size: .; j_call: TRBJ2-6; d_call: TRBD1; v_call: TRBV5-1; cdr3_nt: TGCGCCAGCAGCACCCTGGACAGGGCCGGGGCCAGCGTCCTGACTTTC; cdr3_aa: CASSTLDRAGASVLTF
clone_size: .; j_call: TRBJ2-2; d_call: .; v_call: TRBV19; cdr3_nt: TGTGCCATCTCGCGGGGAGGGAACACCGGGGAGCTGTTTTTT; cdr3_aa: CAISRGGNTGELFF
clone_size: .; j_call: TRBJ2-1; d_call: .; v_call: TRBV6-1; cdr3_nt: TGTGCCAGCAGTGATCGGTATGAGCAGTTCTTC; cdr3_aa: CASSDRYEQFF
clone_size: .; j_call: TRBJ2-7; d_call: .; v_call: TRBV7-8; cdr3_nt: TGTGCCAGCAGCTCTACGGCCGTTCCGGGGTGGACCTACGAGCAGTACTTC; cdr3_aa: CASSSTAVPGWTYEQYF